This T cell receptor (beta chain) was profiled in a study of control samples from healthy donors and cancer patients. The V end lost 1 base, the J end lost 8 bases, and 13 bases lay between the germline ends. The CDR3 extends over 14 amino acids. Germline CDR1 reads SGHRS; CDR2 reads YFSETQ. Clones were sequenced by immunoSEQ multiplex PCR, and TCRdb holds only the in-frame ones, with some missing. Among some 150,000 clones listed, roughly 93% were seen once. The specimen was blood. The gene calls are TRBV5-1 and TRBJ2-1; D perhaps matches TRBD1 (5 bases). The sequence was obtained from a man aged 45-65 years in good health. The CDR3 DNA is TGCGCCAGCAGCTTGTATTCAGGGTCGGATGAGCAGTTCTTC. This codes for CASSLYSGSDEQFF.